This TCR beta chain was identified during a study of CD8+ T cells in alopecia areata. CDR1 is LGHNT, CDR2 FRNRAP, per germline. Trimming pared 2 bases from V and 11 bases from J, leaving 15 bases between. This CDR3 contains 13 residues. Overall study results and limits: Researchers reported that TCR sharing among patients proved less clear than in mice, possibly HLA-linked. Scalp sequencing captures resident alphabeta T cells of normal skin too. Lesional scalp, notably in alopecia totalis/universalis, had clonality above that of normal scalp.

Extracted from the samples, RNA was reverse transcribed into cDNA to serve as the sequencing template. Here immunoSEQ multiplex PCR was the method, and the copy in TCRdb shows in-frame clones only, minus some. This sample has about 180,000 clones; roughly 65% occur once, and the top ten carry roughly 1.7%. In the case of this clone: What it binds is unknown.

The sequencing used CD4+ T cells sorted from blood, collected at week 0. The clonotype was recovered from a human donor with alopecia areata. The chain is built from TRBV12-5 and TRBJ1-1, with D perhaps matching TRBD1 (6 bases). CDR3 nucleotides: TGTGCTAGTGGTTTGCTCCCACAGGGATCGGCTTTCTTT. This translates into CASGLLPQGSAFF.